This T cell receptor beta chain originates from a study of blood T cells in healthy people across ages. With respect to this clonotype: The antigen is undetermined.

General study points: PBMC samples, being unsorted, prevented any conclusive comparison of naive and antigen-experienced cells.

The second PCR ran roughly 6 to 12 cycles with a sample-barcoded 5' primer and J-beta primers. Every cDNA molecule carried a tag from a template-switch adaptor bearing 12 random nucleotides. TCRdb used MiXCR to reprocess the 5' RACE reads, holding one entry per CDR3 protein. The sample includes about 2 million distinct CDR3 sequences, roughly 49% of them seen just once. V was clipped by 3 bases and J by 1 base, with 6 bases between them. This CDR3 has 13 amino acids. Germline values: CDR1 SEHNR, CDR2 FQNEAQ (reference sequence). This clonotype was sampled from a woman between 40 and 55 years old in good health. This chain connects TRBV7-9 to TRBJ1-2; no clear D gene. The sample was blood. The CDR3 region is CASSFKGNYGYTF. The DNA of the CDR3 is TGTGCCAGCAGCTTTAAGGGTAACTATGGCTACACCTTC. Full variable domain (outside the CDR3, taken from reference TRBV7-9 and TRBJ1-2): DTGVSQNPRHKITKRGQNVTFRCDPISEHNRLYWYRQTLGQGPEFLTYFQNEAQLEKSRLLSDRFSAERPKGSFSTLEIQRTEQGDSAMYLCASSFKGNYGYTFGSGTRLTVV.